This is a list of T cell receptor beta chains from one sample in a study of blood T cell repertoires in COVID-19. Sequencing was performed with immunoSEQ multiplex PCR; in TCRdb, only in-frame clones are kept and a portion is missing. The sample gives around 260,000 clones, over 75% of which show up once; approximately 0.94% is in the top ten. Material: peripheral blood. These TCRs come from a human donor with COVID-19, enrolled during active disease. The donor label of this sample is uncertain. Both conserved end residues are part of each CDR3. The order of the fields is J gene, clone size, D gene, V gene, CDR3 DNA, CDR3 protein. A D gene is named only where the DNA matches it firmly. Only some rows state a clone size, as once, few, many or a class for expanded clones.

>TRBJ2-1|-|-|TRBV4-3
TGCGCCAGCAGCATACAACGTAGTGGGTCGACTATAATGAATGAGCAGTTCTTC
CASSIQRSGSTIMNEQFF
>TRBJ1-3|-|-|TRBV28
TGTGCCAGCAGCAGAGAGGACAGTATTGGAAACACCATATATTTT
CASSREDSIGNTIYF
>TRBJ1-1|once|-|TRBV6-5
TGTGCCAGCAGTTCCACAGGGAGCACTGAAGCTTTCTTT
CASSSTGSTEAFF
>TRBJ1-2|-|-|TRBV30
TGTGCCTGGAGTGGTCTGGGGGCTGGCTACACCTTC
CAWSGLGAGYTF
>TRBJ2-2|-|-|TRBV9
TGTGCCAGCAGCGTTGGGGCTAGCGATTACACCGGGGAGCTGTTTTTT
CASSVGASDYTGELFF
>TRBJ2-1|-|TRBD1|TRBV11-2
TGTGCCAGCAGCCCCGGACAGGGACAGTTCTTC
CASSPGQGQFF
>TRBJ1-5|-|TRBD1|TRBV5-6
TGTGCCAGCAGCTTGTGGGACAGGGGTGATCAGCCCCAGCATTTT
CASSLWDRGDQPQHF
>TRBJ1-1|-|-|TRBV7-8
TGTGCCAGCAGCCTAATAGGGGTCTGGGCCCCTATGAACACTGAAGCTTTCTTT
CASSLIGVWAPMNTEAFF
>TRBJ2-5|few|-|TRBV7-2
TGTGCCAGCAGCTTAAGGAATGGACAGCAAGAGACCCAGTACTTC
CASSLRNGQQETQYF
>TRBJ1-4|-|-|TRBV7-8
TGTGCCAGCAGCCTCAGAGCGGAAAGTAATGAAAAACTGTTTTTT
CASSLRAESNEKLFF
>TRBJ1-6|once|TRBD1|TRBV27
TGTGCCAGCAGTCCTATGCTGACAGGGTATAATTCACCCCTCCACTTT
CASSPMLTGYNSPLHF
>TRBJ2-5|-|TRBD2|TRBV29-1
TGCAGCGTTAGGCCTAGCGGGAGCCAAGAGACCCAGTACTTC
CSVRPSGSQETQYF
>TRBJ1-1|-|-|TRBV5-1
TGCGCCAGCAGCTCTCAGGGCCCCACTGAAGCTTTCTTT
CASSSQGPTEAFF
>TRBJ1-1|once|-|TRBV6-1
TGTGCCAGCAGTGAAGCAACAAGGGGAGGCACTGAAGCTTTCTTT
CASSEATRGGTEAFF
>TRBJ1-4|once|TRBD1|TRBV7-9
TGTGCCAGCAGCCAGACAGGGGGTTCGACTAATGAAAAACTGTTTTTT
CASSQTGGSTNEKLFF
>TRBJ1-2|few|-|TRBV7-9
TGTGCCAGCAGCTCCACGGACAGAGCTAACTATGGCTACACCTTC
CASSSTDRANYGYTF
>TRBJ1-2|-|TRBD1|TRBV7-6
TGTGCCAGCAGCCCAGGTTTTGGAGGGGGCTTCGGCTACACCTTC
CASSPGFGGGFGYTF
>TRBJ1-1|-|TRBD1|TRBV28
TGTGCCAGCAGCAAACTCACAGGGGTAGCTTTCTTT
CASSKLTGVAFF
>TRBJ2-3|-|-|TRBV27
TGTGCCAGCAGTTATCGGGGGAGCACAGATACGCAGTATTTT
CASSYRGSTDTQYF
>TRBJ2-3|few|TRBD2|TRBV18
TGTGCCAGCTCACCGGGACTAGCGGGAGCGGACGACACAGATACGCAGTATTTT
CASSPGLAGADDTDTQYF
>TRBJ2-7|-|TRBD2|TRBV7-9
TGTGCCAGCAGCTTAGGACTAGCGGCGACCTACGAGCAGTACTTC
CASSLGLAATYEQYF
>TRBJ1-5|-|-|TRBV15
TGTGCCACCAGCAGAGGCGATATGGCGGGCAATCAGCCCCAGCATTTT
CATSRGDMAGNQPQHF
>TRBJ2-2|-|TRBD2|TRBV2
TGTGCCAGCAGTGACGGACTAGCGACGGGCGGGGAGCTGTTTTTT
CASSDGLATGGELFF
>TRBJ2-3|once|TRBD2|TRBV27
TGTGCCAGCAGTCCAGCGGGAGTGCGCACAGATACGCAGTATTTT
CASSPAGVRTDTQYF
>TRBJ2-2|-|-|TRBV5-1
TGCGCCAGCAGCCCAGGGTCCGGGGAGCTGTTTTTT
CASSPGSGELFF
>TRBJ2-2|-|TRBD2|TRBV11-1
TGTGCCAGCAGCTGGGGGACTAGCGGCACCGGGGAGCTGTTTTTT
CASSWGTSGTGELFF
>TRBJ2-5|-|-|TRBV7-2
TGTGCCAGCAGCCCCTTTTTGCGAGACCAGTACTTC
CASSPFLRDQYF
>TRBJ2-1|-|TRBD2|TRBV19
TGTGCCAGTAGTATTCAACTAGCGGAGGGGGGTGAGCAGTTCTTC
CASSIQLAEGGEQFF
>TRBJ2-1|once|TRBD1|TRBV7-8
TGTGCCAGCAGCTCATCCCCAGGGGGTCTGTTCTTC
CASSSSPGGLFF
>TRBJ2-1|-|-|TRBV4-3
TGCGCCAGCAGCCTCCTAGGAGGGTCGAATGAGCAGTTCTTC
CASSLLGGSNEQFF
>TRBJ2-7|-|-|TRBV19
TGTGCCAGTAGCCGCCAGGTAACCTACGAGCAGTACTTC
CASSRQVTYEQYF
>TRBJ2-7|-|TRBD1|TRBV11-2
TGTGCCAGCAGCTTACACCTACAGCAGGGGGACTACGAGCAGTACTTC
CASSLHLQQGDYEQYF
>TRBJ2-1|-|TRBD1|TRBV29-1
TGCAGCGAGGGGCAGGGGGCTAATGAGCAGTTCTTC
CSEGQGANEQFF
>TRBJ2-6|-|TRBD1|TRBV5-4
TGTGCCAGCAGCTTCGACAGGGGGTACTCTGGGGCCAACGTCCTGACTTTC
CASSFDRGYSGANVLTF
>TRBJ1-2|-|TRBD1|TRBV5-4
TGTGCCAGCAGCGGATCGGACAGGGCGTATCATGGCTACACCTTC
CASSGSDRAYHGYTF
>TRBJ2-2|-|-|TRBV29-1
TGCAGCGTTGGAGAACGGGACACCGGGGAGCTGTTTTTT
CSVGERDTGELFF
>TRBJ1-1|-|-|TRBV7-2
TGTGCCAGCAGTTCCGGGATCTTTGAAGCTTTCTTT
CASSSGIFEAFF
>TRBJ1-1|-|-|TRBV5-1
TGCGCCAGCAGCACCAGGGCGAACACTGAAGCTTTCTTT
CASSTRANTEAFF
>TRBJ2-7|-|TRBD1|TRBV3-1/TRBV3-2
TGTGCCAGCAGCCAAGGCCCGGGACAGGGCTACGAGCAGTACTTC
CASSQGPGQGYEQYF
>TRBJ2-7|-|-|TRBV29-1
TGCAGCGTTGAAGGGACCAGACAGGGCTGGGACTCCCGATCCTACGAGCAGTACTTC
CSVEGTRQGWDSRSYEQYF
>TRBJ1-2|-|TRBD1|TRBV5-1
TGCGCCAGCAGCGCCCAGGGGGCGTTAAATGGCTACACCTTC
CASSAQGALNGYTF
>TRBJ2-7|-|-|TRBV19
TGTGCCAGTAGTATTGGGGACTTATCCTACGAGCAGTACTTC
CASSIGDLSYEQYF
>TRBJ2-5|-|-|TRBV13
TGTGCCAGCAGCTTAGGGGCCAGCGGAGAGACCCAGTACTTC
CASSLGASGETQYF
>TRBJ2-4|-|TRBD2|TRBV20-1
TGCAGTGCTAGTTGGCGGGGGGACATTCAGTACTTC
CSASWRGDIQYF
>TRBJ1-5|-|-|TRBV7-8
TGTGCCAGCTCCGCCTTAAGGGGGGGCAGGGGTAATCAGCCCCAGCATTTT
CASSALRGGRGNQPQHF
>TRBJ2-7|-|-|TRBV6-5
TGTGCCAGCAGTTCCTACCTAGAGCAGTACTTC
CASSSYLEQYF
>TRBJ2-3|-|TRBD1|TRBV27
TGTGCCAGCAGGAGCAATCGGGACAGGGTGACAGATACGCAGTATTTT
CASRSNRDRVTDTQYF
>TRBJ1-2|once|-|TRBV25-1
TGTGCCAGCAGTGGAGACAGGCTCGCGAGCCTCAATGGCTACACCTTC
CASSGDRLASLNGYTF
>TRBJ1-1|-|-|TRBV9
TGTGCCAGCAGCGTGGAGAGGAACACTGAAGCTTTCTTT
CASSVERNTEAFF
>TRBJ2-2|once|-|TRBV20-1
TGCAGTGCTGGGGAGGGGGGTCTGGTGTTTTTT
CSAGEGGLVFF
>TRBJ2-7|-|-|TRBV6-5
TGTGCCAGCAGTTACTCGTTCGGGTCGGTCGAGCAGTACTTC
CASSYSFGSVEQYF
>TRBJ1-4|-|-|TRBV7-8
TGTGCCAGCAGCTTATATGGGGGCGGGAGTGAAAAACTGTTTTTT
CASSLYGGGSEKLFF
>TRBJ2-3|-|-|TRBV5-1
TGCGCCAGCAGCTTGGCCGGGAGTAGCACAGATACGCAGTATTTT
CASSLAGSSTDTQYF
>TRBJ1-1|-|TRBD1|TRBV5-4
TGTGCCAGCAGCTTGGATCAGGGGGATGACGCTTTCTTT
CASSLDQGDDAFF
>TRBJ2-6|-|TRBD2|TRBV7-3
TGTGCCAGCAGCTCCCTGGTAGCTAGCGGGAGGGCCGGTGCCAACGTCCTGACTTTC
CASSSLVASGRAGANVLTF
>TRBJ1-2|-|TRBD1|TRBV28
TGTGCCAGCAGTTCCTCGCGACGGACAGGGGGCCGATATGGCTACACCTTC
CASSSSRRTGGRYGYTF
>TRBJ1-5|once|TRBD1|TRBV27
TGTGCCAGCAGTACGCGCATGACAGGGGCGGACAATCAGCCCCAGCATTTT
CASSTRMTGADNQPQHF
>TRBJ1-1|-|-|TRBV18
TGTGCCAGCTCACCATCACAGGGAAGGCGCGTAGATATGGCTGAAGCTTTCTTT
CASSPSQGRRVDMAEAFF
>TRBJ1-1|-|-|TRBV19
TGTGCCAGTAGTCCGCCGGCCAGGCGGGGAGGAGCTTTCTTT
CASSPPARRGGAFF